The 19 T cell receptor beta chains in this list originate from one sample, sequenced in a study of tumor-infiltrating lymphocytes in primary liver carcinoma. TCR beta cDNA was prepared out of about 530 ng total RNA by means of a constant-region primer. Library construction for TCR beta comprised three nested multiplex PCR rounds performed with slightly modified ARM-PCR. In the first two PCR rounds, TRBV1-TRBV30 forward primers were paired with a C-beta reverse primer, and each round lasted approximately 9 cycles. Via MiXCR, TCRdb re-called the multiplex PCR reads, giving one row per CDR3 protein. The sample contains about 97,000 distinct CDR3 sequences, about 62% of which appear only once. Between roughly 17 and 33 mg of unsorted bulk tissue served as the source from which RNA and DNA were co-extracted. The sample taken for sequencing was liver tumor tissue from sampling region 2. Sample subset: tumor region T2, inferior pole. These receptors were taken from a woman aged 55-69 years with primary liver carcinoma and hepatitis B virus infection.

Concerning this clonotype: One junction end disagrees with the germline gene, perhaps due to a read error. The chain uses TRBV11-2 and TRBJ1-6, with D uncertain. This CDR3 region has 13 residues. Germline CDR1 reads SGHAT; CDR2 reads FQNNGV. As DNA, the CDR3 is TGTACCAGCAGCTGTGTAATGGATTCACCCCTCCACTTT. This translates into CTSSCVMDSPLHF.

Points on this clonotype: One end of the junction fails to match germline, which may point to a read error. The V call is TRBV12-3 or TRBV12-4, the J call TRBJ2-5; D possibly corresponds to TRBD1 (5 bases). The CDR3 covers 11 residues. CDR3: CANRNQETQYF. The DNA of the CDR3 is TGTGCCAACAGGAACCAGGAGACCCAGTACTTC.

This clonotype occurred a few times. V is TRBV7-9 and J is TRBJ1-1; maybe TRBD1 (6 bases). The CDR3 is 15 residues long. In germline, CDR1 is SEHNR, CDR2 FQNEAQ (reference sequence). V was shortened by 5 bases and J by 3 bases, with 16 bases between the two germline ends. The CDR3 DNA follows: TGTGCCAGCAGCCACCTAACAGGGAGTGACACTGAAGCTTTCTTT. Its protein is CASSHLTGSDTEAFF.

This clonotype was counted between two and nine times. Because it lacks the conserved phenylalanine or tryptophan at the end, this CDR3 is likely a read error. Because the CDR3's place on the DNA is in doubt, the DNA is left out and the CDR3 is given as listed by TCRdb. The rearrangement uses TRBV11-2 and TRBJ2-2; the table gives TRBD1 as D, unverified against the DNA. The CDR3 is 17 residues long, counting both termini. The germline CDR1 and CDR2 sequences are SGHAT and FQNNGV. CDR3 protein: CASSLRVTGLNTGELFL.

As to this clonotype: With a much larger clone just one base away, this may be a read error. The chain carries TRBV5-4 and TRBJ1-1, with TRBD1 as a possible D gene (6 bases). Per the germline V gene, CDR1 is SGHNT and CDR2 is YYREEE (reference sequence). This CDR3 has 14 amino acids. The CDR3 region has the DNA TGTGTCAGCACCCAGGGGAGGGAGAACACTGAAGCTTTCTTT. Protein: CVSTQGRENTEAFF.

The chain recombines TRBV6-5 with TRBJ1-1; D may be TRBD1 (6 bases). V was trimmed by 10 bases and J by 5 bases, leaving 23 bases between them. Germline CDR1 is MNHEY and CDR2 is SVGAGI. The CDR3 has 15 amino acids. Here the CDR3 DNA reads TGTGCCATCAGACGGTCGTCGGGGGCGGGTACTGAAGCTTTCTTT. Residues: CAIRRSSGAGTEAFF.

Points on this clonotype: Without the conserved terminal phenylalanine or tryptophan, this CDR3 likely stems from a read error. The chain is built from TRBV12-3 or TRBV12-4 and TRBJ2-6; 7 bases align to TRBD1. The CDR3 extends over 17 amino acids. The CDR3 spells CASRRTGSPTGANVLTL. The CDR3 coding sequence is TGTGCTAGCAGAAGGACAGGTTCCCCTACCGGGGCCAACGTCCTGACTCTC.

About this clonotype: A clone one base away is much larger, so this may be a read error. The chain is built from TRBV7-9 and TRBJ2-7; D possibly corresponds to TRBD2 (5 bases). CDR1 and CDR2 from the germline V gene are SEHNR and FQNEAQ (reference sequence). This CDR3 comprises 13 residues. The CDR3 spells CASSRTPFYEQHF. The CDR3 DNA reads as TGTGCCAGCAGCCGGACTCCCTTCTACGAGCAGCACTTC.

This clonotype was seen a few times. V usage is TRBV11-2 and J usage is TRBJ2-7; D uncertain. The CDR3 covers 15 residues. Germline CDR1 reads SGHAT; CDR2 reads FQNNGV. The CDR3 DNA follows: TGTGCTAGTAGCTTAGAGCCAGGCCATACGTCCGAGCAGTACTTC. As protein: CASSLEPGHTSEQYF.

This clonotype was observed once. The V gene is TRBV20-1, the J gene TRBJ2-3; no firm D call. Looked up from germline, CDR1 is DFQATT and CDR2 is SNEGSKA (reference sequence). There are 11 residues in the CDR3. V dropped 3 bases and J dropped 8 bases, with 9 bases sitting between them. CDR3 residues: CSASFRGTQYF. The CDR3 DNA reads TGCAGTGCTAGCTTTCGCGGTACGCAGTATTTT.

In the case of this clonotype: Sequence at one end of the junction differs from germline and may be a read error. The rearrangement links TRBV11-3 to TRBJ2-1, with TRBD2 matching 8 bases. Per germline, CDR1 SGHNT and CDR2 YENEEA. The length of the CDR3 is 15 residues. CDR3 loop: CANSLLAEDHNEQFF. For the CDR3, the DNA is TGTGCCAACAGCTTACTAGCGGAGGATCACAATGAGCAGTTCTTC.

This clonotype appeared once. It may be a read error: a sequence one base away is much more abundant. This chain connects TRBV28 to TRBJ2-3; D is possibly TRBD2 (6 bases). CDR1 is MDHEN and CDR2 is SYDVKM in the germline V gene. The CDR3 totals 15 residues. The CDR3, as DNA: TGTGCCAGCAGTTTTGGGGGGTTCAGCATAGATACGCAGTATTTT. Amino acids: CASSFGGFSIDTQYF.

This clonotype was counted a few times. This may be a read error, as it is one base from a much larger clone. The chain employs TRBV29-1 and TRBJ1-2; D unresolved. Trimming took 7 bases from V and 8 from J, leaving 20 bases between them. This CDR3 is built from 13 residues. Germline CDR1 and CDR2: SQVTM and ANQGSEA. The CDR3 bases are TGCAGCGGGGCAATTGTTGGGCCTATAGGCTACACCTTC. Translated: CSGAIVGPIGYTF.

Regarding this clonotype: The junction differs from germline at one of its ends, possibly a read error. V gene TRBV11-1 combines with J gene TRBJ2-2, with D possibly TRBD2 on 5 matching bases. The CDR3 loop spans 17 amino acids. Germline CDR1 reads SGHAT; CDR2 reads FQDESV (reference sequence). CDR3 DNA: TGTGCCAGCAGTGCCCGGCCATTCCTGGTTAACACCGGGAAGCTGTTTTTT. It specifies CASSARPFLVNTGKLFF.

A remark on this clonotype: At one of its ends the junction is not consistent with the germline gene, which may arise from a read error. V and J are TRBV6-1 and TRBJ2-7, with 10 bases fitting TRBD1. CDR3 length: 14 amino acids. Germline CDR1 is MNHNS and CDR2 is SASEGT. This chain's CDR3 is CASSKDRGTYEQYF. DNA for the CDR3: TGCGCCAGCAGCAAGGACAGGGGGACCTACGAGCAGTACTTC.

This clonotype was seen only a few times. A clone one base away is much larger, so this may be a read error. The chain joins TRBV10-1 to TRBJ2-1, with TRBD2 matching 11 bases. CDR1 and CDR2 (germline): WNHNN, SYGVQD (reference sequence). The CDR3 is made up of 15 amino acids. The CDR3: CASSRPSGRTNDQFF. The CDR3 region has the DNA TGCGCCAGCAGCCGGCCTAGCGGGAGGACCAATGATCAGTTCTTC.

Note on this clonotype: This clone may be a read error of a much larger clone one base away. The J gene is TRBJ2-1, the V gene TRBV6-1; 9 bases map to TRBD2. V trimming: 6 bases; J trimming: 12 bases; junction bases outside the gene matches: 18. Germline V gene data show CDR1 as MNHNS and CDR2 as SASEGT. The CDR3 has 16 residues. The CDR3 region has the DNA TGTGCCAGCAGATTCCACCCTAATAGCGGGAGAATAGTGCAGTTCTTC. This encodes CASRFHPNSGRIVQFF.

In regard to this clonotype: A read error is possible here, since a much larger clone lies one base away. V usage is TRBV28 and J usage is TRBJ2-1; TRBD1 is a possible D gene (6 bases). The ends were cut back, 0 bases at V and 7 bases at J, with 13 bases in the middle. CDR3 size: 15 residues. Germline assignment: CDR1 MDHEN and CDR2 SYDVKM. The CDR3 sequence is CASSLWGTRKNEQFF. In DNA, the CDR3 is TGTGCCAGCAGTTTATGGGGGACAAGGAAGAATGAGCAGTTCTTC.

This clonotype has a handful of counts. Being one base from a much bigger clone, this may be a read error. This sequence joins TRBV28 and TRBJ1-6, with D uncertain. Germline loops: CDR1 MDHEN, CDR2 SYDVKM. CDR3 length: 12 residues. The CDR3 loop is CASTPYNPPLHF. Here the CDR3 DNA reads TGTGCCAGCACCCCCTATAATCCACCCCTCCACTTT. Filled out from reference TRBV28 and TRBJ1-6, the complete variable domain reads DVKVTQSSRYLVKRTGEKVFLECVQDMDHENMFWYRQDPGLGLRLIYFSYDVKMKEKGDIPEGYSVSREKKERFSLILESASTNQTSMYLCASTPYNPPLHFGNGTRLTVT.